This TCR beta chain came from a study of cytomegalovirus exposure and HLA in healthy donors. Overall study context: Earlier work reported some 110 million unique TCR beta sequences from 150 million to 200 million T cells. Broader study findings: The CMV antigen specificity of a few CMV-associated chains was confirmed through in vitro analysis. Across all donors, roughly uniform sequencing depth was an assumption of the presence/absence analyses.

This CDR3 comprises 14 residues. V dropped 2 bases and J dropped 9 bases, with 14 bases sitting between them. Germline V CDR1 and CDR2: SNHLY, FYNNEI. Healthy bone marrow donors made up the donors. Primers included in the PCR were 60 Vbeta and 13 Jbeta primers. Using immunoSEQ multiplex PCR, the repertoire was profiled, and TCRdb retains in-frame clones only, with some absent. The sample lists 90,000 to 120,000 clones, around 72% occurring once. Comments on this clone: The antigen remains undetermined.

This rearrangement joins TRBV2 to TRBJ1-5; D is uncertain. This TCR came from a woman between 40 and 50 years old in good health and CMV-seropositive. Sequencing was performed on PBMCs. CDR3 DNA: TGTGCCAGCAGTGAAACCCCGGAGTTGTGGCCCCAGCATTTT. It specifies CASSETPELWPQHF.